The present T cell receptor beta chain was sequenced within a study of spatial heterogeneity in lung cancer (dated by TCRdb to about 2019). Concerning the study at large: Beta-chain transcripts were consistently detected in greater numbers than alpha-chain transcripts, which likely reflects a higher abundance of beta-chain transcripts. In tumor regions, TCR transcript counts showed a strong correlation with a T cell transcriptional module score derived from matched bulk RNA-seq. In the raw uncorrected reads, each unique combination of TCR and UMI appeared on average more than ten times. TCR alpha and beta repertoires were quantitatively compared across multiple tumor regions, matched nontumor lung and blood in non-small cell lung cancer. Nonsynonymous mutation counts, determined by whole-exome sequencing of tumor tissue, were related to TCR repertoire features. At surgery, about 210 tumor regions, around 68 matched nontumor lung samples and 56 PBMC samples were TCR-sequenced for both alpha and beta chains.

This clonotype was counted at least ten times. Its antigen is still unknown. Base-call qualities are not available, and no considerably larger clone is one nucleotide away. The trim is 6 bases for V and 2 bases for J, with a gap of 15 bases between the germline ends. In the germline V gene, CDR1 corresponds to KGHSH and CDR2 to LQKENI. The CDR3 contains 15 residues, cysteine and phenylalanine counted. Only CDR3 DNA remains: 45 bases, in frame from the first base. On the study overall, not on this receptor specifically: The number of expanded intratumoral alpha and beta TCRs correlated with the tumor nonsynonymous mutation count. Confirming at a functional level the hypothesis that regional TCRs recognize regional mutations was considered to require additional single-cell paired TCR alpha and beta sequencing. TCR-seq coverage of tumor T cells was estimated to be only approximately 7.3% for alpha chains and about 13% for beta chains. Counts of ubiquitous and regional expanded TCRs correlated with counts of ubiquitous and regional nonsynonymous mutations, respectively.

Taken with the paper, the label for time point translates to: sample taken at primary tumor resection. Samples were obtained from fewer than 80 patients with early-stage, untreated non-small cell lung cancer from the lung TRACERx cohort. Without any cell sorting, TCR sequencing was performed on whole RNA extracted either from tumor and nontumor lung tissue or from cryopreserved PBMC samples. A patient was chosen for TCR sequencing only when enough RNA was available from at least two tumor regions. Before being selected, tumor and adjacent nontumor lung specimens were reviewed by a lung pathologist. Libraries came from 5' RACE. Sequencing used a NextSeq 500. The TCR library protocol attached a unique molecular identifier to each TCR cDNA molecule to allow correction of PCR and sequencing errors. From the authors' description of their analysis: TCR identification, UMI-based error correction and CDR3 extraction were all carried out with Decombinator tools. Expanded TCRs were defined as those above a frequency of 2 per 1,000, corresponding to the top 1% of the tumor frequency distribution. Expanded tumor TCRs were classed as regional if statistically deemed absent (corrected P<0.05) from at least one tumor region, otherwise ubiquitous. Renyi diversity was calculated using the R vegan package after each repertoire was subsampled 100 times to 5,000 TCRs. CDR3 similarity networks were built from amino acid triplet string-kernel similarity, connecting CDR3s with pairwise similarity above 0.82. TCRdb applied fastp at Q25 and MiXCR to the public reads, then kept only in-frame beta chains. Rows are combined by CDR3 protein, so each entry shows the most common genes and DNA. These V and J calls are TCRdb output, not the study's own analysis. This sample has about 25,000 distinct CDR3 sequences in its table, and roughly 9% of those were observed once. The top ten clones comprise 7.5% to 8% of the sample.

The input for sequencing was lung tumor tissue, taken at surgery. This chain joins TRBV18 to TRBJ2-3; tentative D gene TRBD2, with 5 bases matching. The receptor's source is a male donor with early-stage non-small cell lung cancer. The DNA is as follows: TGTGCCAGCTCTGGGGTTGAGGGATCCACAGATACGCAGTATTTT. Translated, this gives CASSGVEGSTDTQYF.